This entry lists 10 T cell receptor beta chains sequenced from one sample in a study of T cells in tuberculosis. This table comes from immunoSEQ multiplex PCR, and its TCRdb copy is limited to in-frame clones, with some not included. The repertoire holds 20,000 to 25,000 clones, more than 95% seen once, with more than 5.5% in the top ten. Material for sequencing was PBMCs. The receptors derive from a donor aged 10-29 years with latent tuberculosis or without tuberculosis infection.

V usage is TRBV5-1 and J usage is TRBJ1-2; D call uncertain. Germline V gene sequence: CDR1 SGHRS, CDR2 YFSETQ. The length of the CDR3 is 12 residues. Trimming removed 0 bases at V and 3 bases at J, with 3 bases between. The CDR3 DNA sequence: TGCGCCAGCAGCTTGGGAGACTATGGCTACACCTTC. It encodes CASSLGDYGYTF.

V usage is TRBV11-3 and J usage is TRBJ2-1, with TRBD2 as a possible D gene (6 bases). Germline loops: CDR1 SGHNT, CDR2 YENEEA. V gave up 3 bases and J gave up 1 base, with 19 bases separating them. The CDR3 extends over 18 amino acids. CDR3 sequence: CASSFTSFFGVSYNEQFF. The CDR3 DNA follows: TGTGCCAGCAGCTTTACTAGCTTTTTTGGTGTATCCTACAATGAGCAGTTCTTC.

J is TRBJ2-3 and V is TRBV29-1, with 11 bases lining up with TRBD2. Germline values: CDR1 SQVTM, CDR2 ANQGSEA. This CDR3 has 15 amino acids. V dropped 7 bases and J dropped 0; count of bases not matched to a gene: 6. This CDR3 is CSATSGGTSTDTQYF. The CDR3 nucleotides are TGCAGCGCCACTAGCGGGGGCACTAGCACAGATACGCAGTATTTT.

This clone was detected once. The genes are TRBV27 and TRBJ2-6; TRBD1 matches at 7 bases. V was pared by 6 bases and J by 0 bases, with 14 bases of the junction left unmatched. CDR1 and CDR2 (germline): MNHEY, SMNVEV (reference sequence). The CDR3 consists of 19 residues. CDR3 nucleotide sequence: TGTGCCAGCAGGGGGGCCGCCGACAGGGTCCGCTCTGGGGCCAACGTCCTGACTTTC. Its translation is CASRGAADRVRSGANVLTF.

The J gene is TRBJ2-2, the V gene TRBV5-6, with TRBD2 matching 9 bases. Losses at the gene ends were 0 bases for V and 2 bases for J; bases not matched to a gene: 5. The CDR3 is 17 residues long. The V gene's germline CDR1 is SGHDT and CDR2 YYEEEE. The CDR3 loop reads CASSLAETSGNTGELFF. The CDR3 nucleotides read TGTGCCAGCAGCTTGGCCGAGACTAGCGGTAACACCGGGGAGCTGTTTTTT.

The rearrangement links TRBV7-9 to TRBJ2-1; TRBD1 might be the D (5 bases). V was trimmed by 0 bases and J by 4 bases, leaving 16 bases between them. The CDR3 is made up of 17 amino acids. Germline values: CDR1 SEHNR, CDR2 FQNEAQ (reference sequence). The CDR3 DNA reads TGTGCCAGCAGCTTAGCGCCCACCTACAGGAGATACAATGAGCAGTTCTTC. Its translation is CASSLAPTYRRYNEQFF.

V gene TRBV7-9 combines with J gene TRBJ1-2; D not certain. CDR1 and CDR2 (germline): SEHNR, FQNEAQ (reference sequence). Deletions cut 5 bases from V and 7 bases from J, with 11 bases between. The CDR3 is made up of 12 amino acids. CDR3 protein: CASSPTSPGYTF. CDR3 DNA: TGTGCCAGCAGCCCAACATCTCCTGGCTACACCTTC.

This chain uses TRBV12-5 with TRBJ2-7; D call uncertain. The CDR3 sequence is 13 residues long. The V gene lost 6 bases and the J gene lost 6 bases, with 15 bases spanning the gap. From germline, CDR1 is LGHNT and CDR2 FRNRAP. The CDR3 DNA is TGTGCTAGTGGGACCGCCGGGTTCGGCGAGCAGTACTTC. Translated, it gives CASGTAGFGEQYF.

This chain uses TRBV6-6 with TRBJ1-5; tentative D call: TRBD1 (5 bases). Per germline, CDR1 MNHNY and CDR2 SVGAGI (reference sequence). V lost 0 bases and J lost 9, with 12 bases in between. The CDR3 sequence is 14 residues long. CDR3: CASSYSTASGPQHF. CDR3 DNA: TGTGCCAGCAGTTACTCGACAGCCTCAGGGCCCCAGCATTTT.

The V call is TRBV7-9, the J call TRBJ1-1; D is possibly TRBD1 (6 bases). Deletions cut 5 bases from V and 0 bases from J, with 7 bases between. This CDR3 has 13 residues. Germline CDR1 SEHNR, CDR2 FQNEAQ (reference sequence). CDR3 nucleotide sequence: TGTGCCAGCAGCGGGGACATGAACACTGAAGCTTTCTTT. The encoded protein is CASSGDMNTEAFF.